One and the same sample provided the 26 T cell receptor beta chains below, sequenced in a study of blood T cell repertoires in COVID-19. This table comes from immunoSEQ multiplex PCR, and its TCRdb copy is limited to in-frame clones, with some not included. This sample carries under 90,000 clones, about 88% of them seen once, and the ten largest clones take 2.5% to 3.5%. The specimen sequenced was peripheral blood. The source of these receptors is a man aged 70 or older with active or convalescent COVID-19.

The genes are TRBV13 and TRBJ1-3, with 9 bases that match TRBD1. Germline trimming cut 4 bases from V and 0 bases from J; bases unmatched to any gene: 4. Germline V gene sequence: CDR1 PRHDT, CDR2 FYEKMQ (reference sequence). The CDR3 totals 16 residues. The CDR3 coding sequence is TGTGCCAGCAGCTCAACAGGGGGCGCCTCTGGAAACACCATATATTTT. This translates into CASSSTGGASGNTIYF.

This rearrangement joins TRBV2 to TRBJ2-7, with 15 bases that match TRBD2. J lost 2 bases, V lost 7 bases, and 12 bases had no gene match. The V gene's germline CDR1 is SNHLY and CDR2 FYNNEI. The CDR3 extends over 18 amino acids. The CDR3 DNA reads TGTGCCAGCAAGGTCCGGACTAGCGGGAGGGCCCGCACCTACGAGCAGTACTTC. Encoded protein: CASKVRTSGRARTYEQYF.

The rearrangement links TRBV3-1 (or the pseudogene TRBV3-2) to TRBJ2-5; 9 bases fit TRBD2. V shed 7 bases and J 3 bases; nucleotides not matched to a gene: 6. The CDR3 totals 14 residues. Germline assignment: CDR1 LGHDT and CDR2 YNNKEL (reference sequence). The CDR3 region has the DNA TGTGCCAGCAACAGCGGGAGGTCGGAAGAGACCCAGTACTTC. Protein: CASNSGRSEETQYF.

The chain is built from TRBV10-3 and TRBJ1-1; 10 positions agree with TRBD1. CDR3 length equals 12 residues. CDR1 is ENHRY and CDR2 is SYGVKD in the germline V gene. The V segment lost 7 bases and the J segment 11 bases; nucleotides outside the gene matches: 7. The CDR3 sequence: CAITTGTGDAFF. CDR3 nucleotide sequence: TGTGCCATCACAACCGGGACAGGGGACGCTTTCTTT.

The genes are TRBV3-1 (or the pseudogene TRBV3-2) and TRBJ1-5, with D maybe TRBD1 (5 bases). The CDR3 length is 15 residues. Germline loops: CDR1 LGHDT, CDR2 YNNKEL (reference sequence). Trimming left V 4 bases short and J 6 bases short, with 16 bases between. The CDR3 protein is CASSPSRVLGQPQHF. The CDR3 coding sequence is TGTGCCAGCAGCCCGAGCAGGGTTTTAGGTCAGCCCCAGCATTTT.

The chain joins TRBV28 to TRBJ1-2; TRBD1 matches 8 bases. The CDR3 runs 16 residues. V lost 5 bases and J lost 4; bases outside the gene matches: 12. Looked up from germline, CDR1 is MDHEN and CDR2 is SYDVKM. The CDR3 sequence is CASSVPGTGGRYGYTF. CDR3 nucleotides: TGTGCCAGCAGTGTACCCGGGACAGGAGGTCGCTATGGCTACACCTTC.

This clone was seen a single time. V is TRBV27 and J is TRBJ1-1, with TRBD1 matching 8 bases. In germline, CDR1 is MNHEY, CDR2 SMNVEV (reference sequence). V was clipped by 6 bases and J by 4 bases; unmatched bases: 4. The CDR3 is 13 amino acids. CDR3 amino acids: CASSPTGGTEAFF. The DNA for the CDR3 is TGTGCCAGCAGCCCTACAGGGGGCACTGAAGCTTTCTTT.

The CDR3 sequence is CASAPPGYEQPQHF. The CDR3 nucleotides are TGTGCCAGCGCTCCCCCAGGGTATGAGCAGCCCCAGCATTTT. V gene TRBV2 combines with J gene TRBJ1-5; possibly TRBD1 for D (5 bases). Germline V gene lookup returns CDR1 SNHLY and CDR2 FYNNEI. This CDR3 region has 14 residues. V lost 8 bases, J lost 7 bases, and 18 bases lay in between.

The CDR3 is CASKLGQGYNEQFF. The CDR3 region has the DNA TGTGCCAGCAAGCTCGGACAGGGATACAATGAGCAGTTCTTC. This sequence joins TRBV9 and TRBJ2-1; 8 nucleotides line up with TRBD1. The CDR3 spans 14 residues. Germline assignment: CDR1 SGDLS and CDR2 YYNGEE. J gave up 4 bases and V 6 bases, and 6 bases lay outside the gene matches.

The rearrangement uses TRBV11-2 and TRBJ2-3; 9 bases fit TRBD2. After removal of 3 bases from V and 2 bases from J, the junction contained 3 bases not matched to a gene. This CDR3 is 15 amino acids long. Germline V gene data show CDR1 as SGHAT and CDR2 as FQNNGV. As DNA, the CDR3 is TGTGCCAGCAGCTTCCAGCGGGGGGCCACAGATACGCAGTATTTT. It translates to CASSFQRGATDTQYF.

V is TRBV6-1 and J is TRBJ1-5; 8 nucleotides agree with TRBD1. The germline V gene has CDR1 MNHNS and CDR2 SASEGT. J lost 6 bases, V lost 3 bases, and 4 bases had no gene match. CDR3 length: 14 residues. The CDR3 spells CASSDAGGVQPQHF. The CDR3 nucleotides are TGTGCCAGCAGTGACGCAGGGGGCGTTCAGCCCCAGCATTTT.

The chain combines TRBV3-1 (or the pseudogene TRBV3-2) with TRBJ2-7; possible D gene TRBD1, 6 bases. The V gene lost 4 bases and the J gene lost 0 bases, with 19 bases spanning the gap. The CDR3 spans 17 residues. CDR1 LGHDT and CDR2 YNNKEL come from the germline V gene (reference sequence). CDR3 loop: CASSPAPETGRSYEQYF. In DNA form, the CDR3 reads TGTGCCAGCAGCCCCGCCCCGGAGACAGGCCGCTCCTACGAGCAGTACTTC.

V usage is TRBV5-8 and J usage is TRBJ2-1; 11 bases are shared with TRBD2. V lost 0 bases, J lost 10 bases, and 3 bases stayed unmatched. From germline, CDR1 is SGHTS and CDR2 YDEGEE. This CDR3 has 14 residues. The DNA for the CDR3 is TGTGCCAGCAGCTTGGCTAGCGGGGGGAGGGAGCAGTTCTTC. Its translation is CASSLASGGREQFF.

The rearrangement links TRBV27 to TRBJ2-1, with TRBD2 matching 7 bases. CDR3 size: 15 residues. CDR1 MNHEY and CDR2 SMNVEV come from the germline V gene (reference sequence). V trimming: 5 bases; J trimming: 4 bases; junction bases outside the gene matches: 8. The CDR3: CASSLQLAVYNEQFF. The DNA for the CDR3 is TGTGCCAGCAGTCTACAGCTAGCGGTATACAATGAGCAGTTCTTC.

J is TRBJ1-3 and V is TRBV30; D call uncertain. Germline V gene sequence: CDR1 GTSNPN, CDR2 SVGIG (reference sequence). The V gene lost 2 bases and the J gene lost 6 bases, with 8 bases spanning the gap. This CDR3 is 12 amino acids long. CDR3 in DNA: TGTGCCTGGAGTCTCGAGATAAACACCATATATTTT. This sequence encodes CAWSLEINTIYF.

The rearrangement joins TRBV27 to TRBJ2-1; tentatively, D is TRBD1 (5 bases). The CDR3 runs 13 residues. Germline lookup yields CDR1 MNHEY and CDR2 SMNVEV (reference sequence). V lost 6 bases, J lost 9 bases, and 15 bases lay in between. CDR3 DNA: TGTGCCAGCAGAGGAGCAGGGCTCAGTGAGCAGTTCTTC. It specifies CASRGAGLSEQFF.

This sequence joins TRBV18 and TRBJ2-5; D might be TRBD2 (7 bases). With 3 bases removed from V and 3 bases from J, the gap between germline ends came to 20 bases. The V gene's germline CDR1 is KGHSH and CDR2 LQKENI. The CDR3 has 17 amino acids. CDR3 in amino acids: CASSPDRVGGPKETQYF. Written as DNA, the CDR3 is TGTGCCAGCTCACCCGACCGTGTGGGGGGGCCGAAAGAGACCCAGTACTTC.

The genes are TRBV19 and TRBJ1-2; D may be TRBD1 (5 bases). Germline CDR1 LNHDA, CDR2 SQIVND (reference sequence). V was shortened by 3 bases and J by 5 bases, with 16 bases between the two germline ends. The CDR3 runs to 15 residues. The CDR3 DNA reads as TGTGCCAGTAGTATGGTGGTAGGGGCAACTTATGGCTACACCTTC. Its protein product is CASSMVVGATYGYTF. Filled out from reference TRBV19 and TRBJ1-2, the complete variable domain reads DGGITQSPKYLFRKEGQNVTLSCEQNLNHDAMYWYRQDPGQGLRLIYYSQIVNDFQKGDIAEGYSVSREKKESFPLTVTSAQKNPTAFYLCASSMVVGATYGYTFGSGTRLTVV.

The chain recombines TRBV5-6 with TRBJ2-5; possible D gene TRBD1, 6 bases. The V gene's germline CDR1 is SGHDT and CDR2 YYEEEE. The CDR3 has 16 amino acids. V lost 3 bases, J lost 1 base, and 16 bases lay in between. CDR3 protein: CASSSRGLGAQETQYF. Here the CDR3 DNA reads TGTGCCAGCAGCTCCCGCGGCTTGGGGGCCCAAGAGACCCAGTACTTC.

The J gene is TRBJ1-1, the V gene TRBV18; D is possibly TRBD1 (5 bases). Germline V gene sequence: CDR1 KGHSH, CDR2 LQKENI. CDR3 length: 14 residues. Trimming stripped 0 bases from V and 4 bases from J, with 9 bases between. CDR3 bases: TGTGCCAGCTCACCACCGGGCCAGGGCACTGAAGCTTTCTTT. Translated, it gives CASSPPGQGTEAFF.

With respect to this clone: One junction end disagrees with the germline gene, perhaps due to a read error. V gene TRBV29-1 combines with J gene TRBJ1-1, with 9 bases aligning to TRBD1. Germline CDR1 and CDR2: SQVTM and ANQGSEA. This CDR3 comprises 11 residues. CDR3 sequence (DNA): TGCAGCGTAGAAGGACAGGGGGAAGCTTTCTTT. Translation gives CSVEGQGEAFF.

The J gene is TRBJ1-5, the V gene TRBV15; D is possibly TRBD1 (5 bases). In germline, CDR1 is LNHNV, CDR2 YYDKDF (reference sequence). Trimming took off 0 bases at V and 5 bases at J, with 8 bases between the two ends. The CDR3 has 14 residues. CDR3 nucleotides: TGTGCCACCAGCAGAGATTCAGGGTATCAGCCCCAGCATTTT. Protein product: CATSRDSGYQPQHF. Variable domain in full (rest from reference TRBV15 and TRBJ1-5): DAMVIQNPRYQVTQFGKPVTLSCSQTLNHNVMYWYQQKSSQAPKLLFHYYDKDFNNEADTPDNFQSRRPNTSFCFLDIRSPGLGDTAMYLCATSRDSGYQPQHFGDGTRLSIL.

This clone is a singleton in its sample. The chain has TRBV30 and TRBJ2-7, with D perhaps matching TRBD2 (6 bases). From germline, CDR1 is GTSNPN and CDR2 SVGIG (reference sequence). The CDR3 contains 13 residues. Trimming left V 2 bases short and J 1 base short, with 9 bases between. CDR3 nucleotide sequence: TGTGCCTGGAGTCGCGGGATTTCCTACGAGCAGTACTTC. Translated, it gives CAWSRGISYEQYF.

The chain carries TRBV7-9 and TRBJ2-3; possibly TRBD1 for D (5 bases). CDR1 SEHNR and CDR2 FQNEAQ come from the germline V gene (reference sequence). Trimming left V 4 bases short and J 0 bases short, with 14 bases between. This CDR3 is built from 16 residues. This CDR3 is CASSSRTPLSTDTQYF. The CDR3 DNA sequence: TGTGCCAGCAGCTCTCGGACACCCTTAAGCACAGATACGCAGTATTTT. Variable domain in full (rest from reference TRBV7-9 and TRBJ2-3): DTGVSQNPRHKITKRGQNVTFRCDPISEHNRLYWYRQTLGQGPEFLTYFQNEAQLEKSRLLSDRFSAERPKGSFSTLEIQRTEQGDSAMYLCASSSRTPLSTDTQYFGPGTRLTVL.

The V gene is TRBV2, the J gene TRBJ2-1; D perhaps matches TRBD1 (6 bases). Per the germline V gene, CDR1 is SNHLY and CDR2 is FYNNEI. Trimming took 11 bases from V and 2 from J, leaving 16 bases between them. This CDR3 is 14 amino acids long. The DNA for the CDR3 is TGTGCCTCTATCCGGGACAAGACCTACAATGAGCAGTTCTTC. Translation: CASIRDKTYNEQFF.

The chain recombines TRBV4-1 with TRBJ2-2; 10 bases align to TRBD1. The CDR3 totals 18 residues. Unmatched junction bases numbered 4, after V lost 0 bases and J lost 0 bases. Germline V gives CDR1 MGHRA, CDR2 YSYEKL. The CDR3 DNA reads TGCGCCAGCAGCCAAGAAGGGACAGGGGCGTCGAACACCGGGGAGCTGTTTTTT. This encodes CASSQEGTGASNTGELFF.